The T cell receptor beta chain described here comes from a study of T-cell memory formation after mild COVID-19. TCRdb redid the calling of the 5' RACE reads with MiXCR, one entry per CDR3 protein. The data contain fewer than 95,000 distinct CDR3 sequences, approximately 13% of them singletons. Germline CDR1 reads SQVTM; CDR2 reads ANQGSEA. The CDR3 covers 15 residues. The J segment lost 7 bases and the V segment lost 3 bases, leaving 12 bases of the junction unmatched. The V gene is TRBV29-1, the J gene TRBJ2-7, with 10 bases identical to TRBD2. This clonotype originated in an adult woman who had mild COVID-19 (a few samples of this study predate the infection). Cell type and time point are not known. What was sequenced was PBMCs or a T cell subset sorted from them (not recorded which). The CDR3, as DNA: TGCAGCGTTGAGGCTAGCGGGAGCCTCAGTGGTGAGCAGTACTTC. Amino acids: CSVEASGSLSGEQYF.